The clone carrying this T cell receptor (beta chain) was counted at least ten times. Antigen specificity is unknown. RNA transcripts served as the template for amplifying TCR beta CDR3 regions. The TCR CDR3 was amplified in a first-round RT-PCR using the HTBI primer set. TCRdb fed the multiplex PCR reads into MiXCR, producing one record per CDR3 protein. The sample has 650,000 to 750,000 distinct CDR3 sequences, 12% to 15% seen once. Orbital computed tomography, thyroid ultrasound, serum thyroxine and TRAb, and clinical symptoms together informed the diagnoses. Out of approximately 10 ml of fresh peripheral blood came the PBMCs. These data originate in a study of T cells in Graves' hyperthyroidism and ophthalmopathy. Study outcomes and limitations: Researchers found most expanded thyroid clonotypes above 0.001 in blood as well. In validation, the model predicted ophthalmopathy. These predictions came a median about 6.2 months before onset.

Trimming took 6 bases from V and 3 from J; bases not matched to a gene: 8. The CDR3 is 14 amino acids. Germline CDR1 and CDR2: SGHTA and FQGTGA. The sequenced material came from blood. The chain links TRBV7-3 to TRBJ2-7, with 7 positions matching TRBD1. This TCR came from a woman under 30 with Graves' hyperthyroidism. CDR3 sequence reads: CASRRDRSYYEQYF. CDR3 sequence (DNA): TGTGCCAGCAGGAGGGACAGATCATACTACGAGCAGTACTTC.